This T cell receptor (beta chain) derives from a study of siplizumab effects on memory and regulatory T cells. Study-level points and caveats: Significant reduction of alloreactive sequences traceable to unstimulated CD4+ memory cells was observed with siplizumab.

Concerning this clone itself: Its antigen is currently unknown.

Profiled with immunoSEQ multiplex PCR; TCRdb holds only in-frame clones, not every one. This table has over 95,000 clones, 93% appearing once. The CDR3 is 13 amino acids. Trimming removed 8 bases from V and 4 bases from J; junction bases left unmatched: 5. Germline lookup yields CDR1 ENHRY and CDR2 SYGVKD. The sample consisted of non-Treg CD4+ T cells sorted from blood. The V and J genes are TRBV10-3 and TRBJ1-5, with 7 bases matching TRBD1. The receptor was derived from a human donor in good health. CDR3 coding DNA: TGTGCCATCGCAGGGGGGGGGAATCAGCCCCAGCATTTT. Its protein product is CAIAGGGNQPQHF.